The 26 T cell receptor beta chains in this list originate from one sample, sequenced in a study of PD-L1 blockade in urothelial cancer. The protocol was immunoSEQ multiplex PCR, while the TCRdb copy is restricted to in-frame clones and leaves out a portion. The sample includes about 74,000 clones, roughly 84% seen only once; the top ten take roughly 4.8%. This specimen was PBMCs, taken around atezolizumab (anti-PD-L1) treatment. These receptors were taken from a man aged 70 or older with urothelial cancer.

The rearrangement links TRBV21-1 to TRBJ2-6; whether TRBD1, the table's D call, matches the DNA was not checked. TRBV21-1 is a documented pseudogene. The CDR3 runs 18 residues. This chain's CDR3 is CASSGRTGCVPGANVLTF. DNA for the CDR3: TGTGCCAGCAGCGGTCGGACAGGGTGCGTTCCTGGGGCCAACGTCCTGACTTTC.

CDR3 protein: CASSRAGRLGSPLHF. CDR3 nucleotides: TGTGCCAGCAGCCGCGCGGGACGGCTTGGCTCACCCCTCCACTTT. The rearrangement joins TRBV5-4 to TRBJ1-6; possible D gene TRBD1, 5 bases. Per germline, CDR1 SGHNT and CDR2 YYREEE (reference sequence). The CDR3 consists of 15 residues. Trimming took off 4 bases at V and 10 bases at J, with 18 bases between the two ends. Full variable domain (missing parts from reference TRBV5-4 and TRBJ1-6): ETGVTQSPTHLIKTRGQQVTLRCSSQSGHNTVSWYQQALGQGPQFIFQYYREEENGRGNFPPRFSGLQFPNYSSELNVNALELDDSALYLCASSRAGRLGSPLHFGNGTRLTVT.

This chain links TRBV5-1 with TRBJ2-1; unclear D gene. Germline-derived CDR1 and CDR2 are SGHRS and YFSETQ. Between the trimmed V and J ends, which lost 4 bases and 4 bases, there was a span of 15 bases. The CDR3 covers 15 residues. CDR3 DNA sequence: TGCGCCAGCAGCGCCGGGTTGATTACGTACAATGAGCAGTTCTTC. The encoded protein is CASSAGLITYNEQFF.

This CDR3 is CASSDSQGQGRQPQHF. CDR3 sequence (DNA): TGTGCCAGCAGTGACTCGCAGGGACAGGGCCGGCAGCCCCAGCATTTT. The V and J genes are TRBV6-4 and TRBJ1-5; 9 nucleotides line up with TRBD1. The CDR3 length is 16 residues. CDR1 MRHNA and CDR2 SNTAGT come from the germline V gene. The trim removed 0 bases at V and 7 bases at J, leaving 7 bases unmatched.

This chain links TRBV28 with TRBJ2-7, with TRBD2 as a possible D gene (6 bases). The germline CDR1 and CDR2 sequences are MDHEN and SYDVKM. The CDR3 spans 14 residues. The germline V and J ends were trimmed by 7 bases and 3 bases, with 16 bases remaining between them. CDR3 residues: CASNPPGLNYEQYF. The CDR3 DNA reads TGTGCCAGCAATCCTCCGGGACTTAACTACGAGCAGTACTTC.

This chain uses TRBV5-1 with TRBJ1-2; D may be TRBD1 (5 bases). Between the trimmed V and J ends, which lost 6 bases and 2 bases, there was a span of 17 bases. The CDR3 totals 15 residues. Germline V gene lookup returns CDR1 SGHRS and CDR2 YFSETQ. CDR3: CASTPSAGGNYGYTF. CDR3 bases: TGCGCCAGCACTCCTTCGGCGGGGGGGAACTATGGCTACACCTTC.

The chain has TRBV5-1 and TRBJ2-1; 9 nucleotides agree with TRBD2. The CDR3 has 17 residues. Trimming took 0 bases from V and 5 from J; bases not matched to a gene: 9. The V gene's germline CDR1 is SGHRS and CDR2 YFSETQ. The CDR3, as DNA: TGCGCCAGCAGCTTGGGGTTAGGCGGGAGGGCCCACAATGAGCAGTTCTTC. Its protein is CASSLGLGGRAHNEQFF. The full variable domain, in which reference TRBV5-1 and TRBJ2-1 provide the parts outside the CDR3, is KAGVTQTPRYLIKTRGQQVTLSCSPISGHRSVSWYQQTPGQGLQFLFEYFSETQRNKGNFPGRFSGRQFSNSRSEMNVSTLELGDSALYLCASSLGLGGRAHNEQFFGPGTRLTVL.

The J gene is TRBJ1-5, the V gene TRBV6-1; a possible D gene is TRBD1 (5 bases). V was pared by 7 bases and J by 1 base, with 14 bases between. The germline gives CDR1 MNHNS, CDR2 SASEGT. This CDR3 has 15 amino acids. This chain's CDR3 is CASKGMGRSNQPQHF. The CDR3 DNA reads as TGTGCCAGCAAGGGTATGGGGCGGAGCAATCAGCCCCAGCATTTT.

The CDR3 loop is CASSLDGDTEAFF. Here the CDR3 DNA reads TGTGCCAGCAGCTTAGATGGAGACACTGAAGCTTTCTTT. The chain uses TRBV7-9 and TRBJ1-1, with D hard to call. V was cut by 1 base and J by 3 bases, with 6 bases left in between. This CDR3 comprises 13 residues. Germline loops: CDR1 SEHNR, CDR2 FQNEAQ (reference sequence).

The chain couples TRBV27 to TRBJ2-2; TRBD1 aligns across 9 bases. The J segment lost 6 bases and the V segment lost 2 bases, leaving 1 base of the junction unmatched. This CDR3 comprises 14 residues. Germline CDR1 and CDR2: MNHEY and SMNVEV (reference sequence). The CDR3 sequence is CASSLDRGAGELFF. The CDR3 DNA reads TGTGCCAGCAGTTTAGACAGGGGGGCCGGGGAGCTGTTTTTT.

The chain is built from TRBV6-5 and TRBJ1-4; D perhaps matches TRBD1 (6 bases). Trimming removed 2 bases from V and 6 bases from J, with 13 bases in between. The V gene's germline CDR1 is MNHEY and CDR2 SVGAGI. CDR3 size: 15 residues. CDR3 protein: CASSYGGRQDEKLFF. In nucleotides, the CDR3 is TGTGCCAGCAGTTACGGGGGCCGCCAGGATGAAAAACTGTTTTTT.

This clone showed up just once. The chain uses TRBV7-3 and TRBJ2-1, with a weak D call TRBD2 (6 bases). Deletions cut 4 bases from V and 0 bases from J, with 7 bases between. This CDR3 has 14 residues. CDR1 is SGHTA and CDR2 is FQGTGA in the germline V gene. The CDR3 nucleotides are TGTGCCAGCAGCTCGACTAGCTCCTACAATGAGCAGTTCTTC. It yields the protein CASSSTSSYNEQFF.

V is TRBV5-1 and J is TRBJ2-1; D is possibly TRBD2 (6 bases). CDR3 length: 15 residues. V shed 3 bases and J shed 5 bases, with 15 bases lying between them. In germline, CDR1 is SGHRS, CDR2 YFSETQ. For the CDR3, the DNA is TGCGCCAGCAGCTCTATGGGGCGGGATAACAATGAGCAGTTCTTC. Residues: CASSSMGRDNNEQFF.

This sequence joins TRBV12-5 and TRBJ1-5; TRBD1 aligns across 10 bases. V shed 0 bases, J shed 2 bases, and the junction held 1 base outside the gene matches. Germline V gene lookup returns CDR1 LGHNT and CDR2 FRNRAP. The CDR3 contains 16 residues. The CDR3 spells CASGLVGTGGNQPQHF. The CDR3 coding sequence is TGTGCTAGTGGTTTGGTAGGGACAGGGGGCAATCAGCCCCAGCATTTT.

This chain connects TRBV27 to TRBJ1-5; no reliable D call. This CDR3 region has 15 residues. Germline assignment: CDR1 MNHEY and CDR2 SMNVEV (reference sequence). Trimming left V 5 bases short and J 3 bases short, with 14 bases between. CDR3 in DNA: TGTGCCAGCAGTAAGAGGGTAAGTACCAATCAGCCCCAGCATTTT. This encodes CASSKRVSTNQPQHF.

V is TRBV15 and J is TRBJ2-1; the D gene is possibly TRBD1 (6 bases). The CDR3 extends over 14 amino acids. The V end lost 0 bases, the J end lost 8 bases, and 11 bases lay between the germline ends. Germline CDR1 is LNHNV and CDR2 is YYDKDF (reference sequence). CDR3 sequence reads: CATSRDTGYDEQFF. The CDR3 DNA reads as TGTGCCACCAGCAGAGATACAGGGTACGATGAGCAGTTCTTC.

This clone was observed at least ten times. The rearrangement uses TRBV12-5 and TRBJ2-1; 9 bases match TRBD1. Germline V gene lookup returns CDR1 LGHNT and CDR2 FRNRAP. V was pared by 5 bases and J by 7 bases, with 15 bases of the junction left unmatched. The CDR3 has 17 residues. CDR3 DNA: TGTGCTAGTGGTATATATGACAGGGGGTATAGGCCGAATGAGCAGTTCTTC. It is translated as CASGIYDRGYRPNEQFF.

This sequence joins TRBV6-5 and TRBJ2-5, with TRBD2 matching over 8 bases. The CDR3 length is 13 residues. The germline CDR1 and CDR2 sequences are MNHEY and SVGAGI. V dropped 4 bases and J dropped 4; count of bases not matched to a gene: 2. The CDR3 nucleotides read TGTGCCAGCAGTTGGGGACTAGTAGAGACCCAGTACTTC. This encodes CASSWGLVETQYF.

The genes are TRBV28 and TRBJ2-7; D is perhaps TRBD1 (5 bases). V was pared by 2 bases and J by 6 bases, with 14 bases between. This CDR3 is built from 14 residues. CDR1 is MDHEN, CDR2 SYDVKM, per germline. The CDR3 loop is CASSLVPGWGEQYF. For the CDR3, the DNA is TGTGCCAGCAGTTTAGTACCAGGGTGGGGCGAGCAGTACTTC.

The V and J genes are TRBV6-1 and TRBJ2-7, with 8 nucleotides matching TRBD2. This CDR3 comprises 16 residues. Germline V gene lookup returns CDR1 MNHNS and CDR2 SASEGT. The V segment lost 1 base and the J segment 5 bases; nucleotides outside the gene matches: 10. The chain's CDR3 is CASSEGLWREDDEQYF. The CDR3 bases are TGTGCCAGCAGTGAAGGCCTCTGGCGGGAGGATGACGAGCAGTACTTC.

The chain combines TRBV7-2 with TRBJ2-2; D gene unclear. The V end was cut by 5 bases, the J end by 8 bases, with 6 bases between. CDR1 is SGHTA and CDR2 is FQGNSA in the germline V gene. CDR3 length: 11 residues. The DNA for the CDR3 is TGTGCCAGCAGCACCCTAGGGGAGCTGTTTTTT. It encodes CASSTLGELFF. Looking up the rest from reference TRBV7-2 and TRBJ2-2 gives the full variable domain: GAGVSQSPSNKVTEKGKDVELRCDPISGHTALYWYRQSLGQGLEFLIYFQGNSAPDKSGLPSDRFSAERTGGSVSTLTIQRTQQEDSAVYLCASSTLGELFFGEGSRLTVL.

The chain employs TRBV14 and TRBJ1-2, with 7 nucleotides matching TRBD1. The germline V gene encodes CDR1 SGHDN and CDR2 FVKESK. The length of the CDR3 is 15 residues. V was pared by 4 bases and J by 3 bases, with 8 bases of the junction left unmatched. DNA for the CDR3: TGTGCCAGCAGCCGACAGGGAAATAGAGACTATGGCTACACCTTC. Its protein is CASSRQGNRDYGYTF. The full variable domain, rest sourced from reference TRBV14 and TRBJ1-2, is EAGVTQFPSHSVIEKGQTVTLRCDPISGHDNLYWYRRVMGKEIKFLLHFVKESKQDESGMPNNRFLAERTGGTYSTLKVQPAELEDSGVYFCASSRQGNRDYGYTFGSGTRLTVV.

The CDR3 nucleotides read TGTGCCACCTCAGAGGGGGTTAACTCCTACGAGCAGTACTTC. It encodes CATSEGVNSYEQYF. This chain uses TRBV5-6 with TRBJ2-7; perhaps TRBD1 as D (6 bases). This CDR3 region has 14 residues. The germline V gene encodes CDR1 SGHDT and CDR2 YYEEEE. The ends were cut back, 9 bases at V and 0 bases at J, with 16 bases in the middle. Variable domain in full (rest from reference TRBV5-6 and TRBJ2-7): DAGVTQSPTHLIKTRGQQVTLRCSPKSGHDTVSWYQQALGQGPQFIFQYYEEEERQRGNFPDRFSGHQFPNYSSELNVNALLLGDSALYLCATSEGVNSYEQYFGPGTRLTVT.

V and J are TRBV9 and TRBJ2-1; TRBD2 is a possible D gene (5 bases). Between the trimmed V and J ends, which lost 0 bases and 4 bases, there was a span of 14 bases. The CDR3 spans 16 residues. Per the germline V gene, CDR1 is SGDLS and CDR2 is YYNGEE. The chain's CDR3 is CASSVVPGKGYNEQFF. The DNA for the CDR3 is TGTGCCAGCAGCGTAGTTCCGGGAAAGGGTTACAATGAGCAGTTCTTC.

The V gene is TRBV28, the J gene TRBJ2-1, with TRBD1 matching over 7 bases. The V gene end was trimmed by 7 bases and the J gene end by 16 bases; junction bases not matched to a gene: 16. Germline V gene data show CDR1 as MDHEN and CDR2 as SYDVKM. This CDR3 is built from 13 residues. The CDR3 region is CASTYGMDRRIFF. The CDR3 region has the DNA TGTGCCAGCACCTACGGTATGGACAGGAGAATCTTCTTC. Combining the CDR3 with reference TRBV28 and TRBJ2-1 gives the whole variable domain DVKVTQSSRYLVKRTGEKVFLECVQDMDHENMFWYRQDPGLGLRLIYFSYDVKMKEKGDIPEGYSVSREKKERFSLILESASTNQTSMYLCASTYGMDRRIFFGPGTRLTVL.

CDR3 region: CASNRPGGYGYTF. The CDR3 DNA sequence: TGTGCCAGTAACCGCCCGGGGGGCTATGGCTACACCTTC. The chain couples TRBV19 to TRBJ1-2; perhaps TRBD1 as D (5 bases). CDR1 is LNHDA and CDR2 is SQIVND in the germline V gene (reference sequence). The CDR3 covers 13 residues. The ends were cut back, 7 bases at V and 4 bases at J, with 13 bases in the middle.